This T cell receptor beta chain was captured in a study of blood T cell repertoires in COVID-19. Germline lookup yields CDR1 SGHTA and CDR2 FQGTGA. Between the trimmed V and J ends, which lost 3 bases and 14 bases, there was a span of 20 bases. CDR3 size: 15 residues. The sample holds a few counts of this clone. Repertoires were generated with immunoSEQ multiplex PCR, while TCRdb's copy carries only in-frame clones and drops some. Of about 21,000 clones detected, 65% to 85% appear once; the ten largest clones hold about a fifth. The J gene is TRBJ1-6, the V gene TRBV7-3; D perhaps matches TRBD1 (6 bases). The clonotype comes from a man at least 80 years old with active or convalescent COVID-19. The sample consisted of peripheral blood. The CDR3 region is CASSFTGQRFTTLHF. CDR3 in DNA: TGTGCCAGCAGCTTTACCGGACAGCGCTTTACAACCCTCCACTTT.